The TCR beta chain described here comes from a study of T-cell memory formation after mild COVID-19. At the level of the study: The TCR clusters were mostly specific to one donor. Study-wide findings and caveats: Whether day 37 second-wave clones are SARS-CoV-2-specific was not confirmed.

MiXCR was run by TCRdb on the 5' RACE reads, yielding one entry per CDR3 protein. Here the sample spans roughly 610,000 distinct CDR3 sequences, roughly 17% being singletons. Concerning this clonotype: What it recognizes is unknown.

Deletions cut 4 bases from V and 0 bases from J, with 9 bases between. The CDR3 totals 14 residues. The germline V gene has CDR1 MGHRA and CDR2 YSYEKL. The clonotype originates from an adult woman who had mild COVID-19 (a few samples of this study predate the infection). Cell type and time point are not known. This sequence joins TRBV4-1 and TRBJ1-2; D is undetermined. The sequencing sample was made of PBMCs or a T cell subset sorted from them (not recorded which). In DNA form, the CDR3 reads TGCGCCAGCAGCCCGTTACACACTAACTATGGCTACACCTTC. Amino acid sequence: CASSPLHTNYGYTF.